This section outlines one TCR beta chain sequence together with its context. The sample originates from a study of blood T cell repertoires in COVID-19. Across the study: In each case, the material was cDNA or gDNA derived from T cells, B-cell-depleted T cells, or PBMCs.

In the authors' workflow: Using reference gene primer amplification, nucleated cell counts were estimated. TCRdb's copy holds only in-frame clones and misses some; the assay was immunoSEQ multiplex PCR. Clone size and V and J calls were adopted from that table, with D and trimming inferred from the DNA. This sample has about 520,000 clones, with 80% to 90% found just once. Germline values: CDR1 ENHRY, CDR2 SYGVKD. The CDR3 has 15 amino acids. V lost 0 bases, J lost 4 bases, and 4 bases stayed unmatched. Sequenced input: peripheral blood. This clonotype was obtained from a human donor in a cohort sampled during active COVID-19. The genes are TRBV10-3 and TRBJ2-3; 7 positions match TRBD1. The CDR3 sequence is CAISESSGGPDTQYF. As DNA, the CDR3 is TGTGCCATCAGTGAGTCGTCAGGGGGACCAGATACGCAGTATTTT.